Reported below is one T cell receptor (beta chain). The study enrolled healthy HIV-negative adults without recent acute infections or vaccinations as donors. The study drew all its donors from Caucasian adults living in Nashville, Tennessee. This entry is derived from a study of shared clonotypes between healthy human individuals. Study information: Sampling drew on donors who were a couple of women and a few men aged 18 to 49.

Germline V lookup: CDR1 SGHRS, CDR2 YFSETQ. This CDR3 has 18 residues. V lost 0 bases, J lost 2 bases, and 3 bases stayed unmatched. Genomic DNA per cell subset filled all wells of several immunoSEQ plates. Assay: immunoSEQ multiplex PCR; the TCRdb copy retains only in-frame clones and omits some. The table includes fewer than 600,000 clones, about four fifths detected once. The rearrangement joins TRBV5-1 to TRBJ2-2, with 14 bases matching TRBD2. The TCR was taken from a woman aged 40 to 55 in good health. Some clones in this sample may be carry-over from other donors' samples. Source material: PBMCs. The CDR3 nucleotides are TGCGCCAGCAGCTTGGGGGGACTAGCGGGAGACAACACCGGGGAGCTGTTTTTT. Translated, it gives CASSLGGLAGDNTGELFF.